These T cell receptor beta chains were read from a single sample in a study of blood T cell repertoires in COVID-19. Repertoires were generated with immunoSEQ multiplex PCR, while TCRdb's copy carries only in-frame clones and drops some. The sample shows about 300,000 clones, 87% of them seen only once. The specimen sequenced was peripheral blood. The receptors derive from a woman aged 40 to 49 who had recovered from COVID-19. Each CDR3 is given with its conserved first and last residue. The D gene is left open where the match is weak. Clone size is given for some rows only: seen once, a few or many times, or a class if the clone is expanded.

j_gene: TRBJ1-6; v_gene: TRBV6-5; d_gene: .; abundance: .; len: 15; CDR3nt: TGTGCCAGCAGTTACGGAGGGAACAATAATTCACCCCTCCACTTT; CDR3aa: CASSYGGNNNSPLHF
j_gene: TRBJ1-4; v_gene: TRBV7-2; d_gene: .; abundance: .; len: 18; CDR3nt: TGTGCCAGCAGCCCAGACCCCCGGACAGTGGGGTTTAATGAAAAACTGTTTTTT; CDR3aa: CASSPDPRTVGFNEKLFF
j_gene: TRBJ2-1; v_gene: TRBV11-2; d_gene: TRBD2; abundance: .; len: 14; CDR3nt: TGTGCCAGCAGCCAAACGCGCGGGAGAAATGAGCAGTTCTTC; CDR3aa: CASSQTRGRNEQFF
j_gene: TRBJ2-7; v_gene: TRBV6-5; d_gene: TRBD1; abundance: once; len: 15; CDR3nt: TGTGCCAGCAGTTTAGGGATGTACAGGGGCCACGAGCAGTACTTC; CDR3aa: CASSLGMYRGHEQYF
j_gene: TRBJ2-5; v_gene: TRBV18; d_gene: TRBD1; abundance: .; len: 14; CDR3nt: TGTGCCAGCTCACCAGGGACAGGGGAAGAGACCCAGTACTTC; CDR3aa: CASSPGTGEETQYF
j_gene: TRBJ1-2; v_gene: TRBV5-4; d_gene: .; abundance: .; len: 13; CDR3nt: TGTGCCAGCAGCTTGGCAGGGTTCTATGGCTACACCTTC; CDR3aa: CASSLAGFYGYTF
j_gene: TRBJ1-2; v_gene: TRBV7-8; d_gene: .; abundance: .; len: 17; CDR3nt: TGTGCCAGCAGCGAGGACAGACGAACGTGGCCTAACTATGGCTACACCTTC; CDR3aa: CASSEDRRTWPNYGYTF
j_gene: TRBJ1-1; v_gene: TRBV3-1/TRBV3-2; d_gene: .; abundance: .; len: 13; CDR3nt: TGTGCCAGCAGCCGACAGGCGAACACTGAAGCTTTCTTT; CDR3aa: CASSRQANTEAFF
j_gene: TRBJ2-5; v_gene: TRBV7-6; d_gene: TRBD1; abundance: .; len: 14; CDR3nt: TGTGCCAGCAGCTTAGAGGGGGCTGGGGAGACCCAGTACTTC; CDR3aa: CASSLEGAGETQYF
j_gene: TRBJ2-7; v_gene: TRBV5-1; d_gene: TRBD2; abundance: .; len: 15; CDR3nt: TGCGCCAGCAGCTTACTAGCGGGGGGGCAGTACGAGCAGTACTTC; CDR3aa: CASSLLAGGQYEQYF
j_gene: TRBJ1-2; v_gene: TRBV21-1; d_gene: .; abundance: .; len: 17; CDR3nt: TGTGCCAGCAGCAATCGGGACAGGGGGCGCGAGGACTATGGCTACACCTTC; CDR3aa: CASSNRDRGREDYGYTF
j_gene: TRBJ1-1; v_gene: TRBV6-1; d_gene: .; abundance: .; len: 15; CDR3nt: TGTGCCAGCAGTGACCCCCGGGGGGCGGCCACTGAAGCTTTCTTT; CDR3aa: CASSDPRGAATEAFF
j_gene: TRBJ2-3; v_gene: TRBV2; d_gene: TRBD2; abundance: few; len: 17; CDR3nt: TGTGCCAGCGGGGGGGCGACTAGCGGCGGGCGGGCAGATACGCAGTATTTT; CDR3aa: CASGGATSGGRADTQYF
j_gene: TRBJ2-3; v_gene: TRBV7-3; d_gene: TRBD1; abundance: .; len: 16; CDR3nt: TGTGCCAGCAGCCCAAACCAGGGGGCCGGCGGGGATACGCAGTATTTT; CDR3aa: CASSPNQGAGGDTQYF
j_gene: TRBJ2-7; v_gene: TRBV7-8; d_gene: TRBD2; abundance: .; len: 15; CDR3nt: TGTGCCAGCAGCTTAGCGGGGGGAGGGCCCTACGAGCAGTACTTC; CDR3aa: CASSLAGGGPYEQYF
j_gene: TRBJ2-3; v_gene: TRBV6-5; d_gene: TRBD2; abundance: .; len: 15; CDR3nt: TGTGCCAGCAGCCTCCGGGAGGGTAGTTTAGATACGCAGTATTTT; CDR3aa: CASSLREGSLDTQYF